Detailed here is one T cell receptor beta chain. The sample comes from a study of T-cell reconstitution after alpha-beta-depleted transplantation in children. Preparation of the TCRbeta library was carried out with unique molecular identifiers. TCRdb called the PCR reads again in MiXCR, with one record for every CDR3 protein. The data show 500,000 or so distinct CDR3 sequences, less than 35% seen once. The CDR3 has 15 amino acids. The germline gives CDR1 SGHRS, CDR2 YFSETQ. Trimming left V 0 bases short and J 0 bases short, with 8 bases between. The rearrangement joins TRBV5-1 to TRBJ2-3, with TRBD1 as a possible D gene (6 bases). The receptor comes from a human donor who donated a stem cell graft to a child with aplastic anemia. Material: PBMCs from the stem cell graft donor, obtained from the stem cell graft. CDR3 region: CASSLGQASTDTQYF. CDR3 nucleotides: TGCGCCAGCAGCTTGGGACAGGCCAGCACAGATACGCAGTATTTT.